This T cell receptor beta chain was sequenced in a study of circulating CD8 cells and anti-PD-1 response in melanoma. From live CD3+CD8+TCRalphabeta+ cells, four PD-1 and/or TIGIT subsets were sorted. Germline values: CDR1 LNHDA, CDR2 SQIVND (reference sequence). The CDR3 runs to 17 residues. With 5 bases clipped from V and 3 bases from J, the junction kept 14 bases outside the gene matches. Using around 15 ng of total RNA, TCR libraries were made with the QIAseq Immune Repertoire TCR panel. TCRdb re-derived calls from the reads in MiXCR, one entry per CDR3 protein. The data hold 960 or so distinct CDR3 sequences, with over 4% observed a single time.

The TCR originated in a human donor with melanoma. The sequenced sample was CD8+ T cells from PBMCs, obtained at baseline or after one month of anti-PD-1 therapy (not recorded which). The V gene is TRBV19, the J gene TRBJ2-3; 7 bases match TRBD2. The CDR3 coding sequence is TGTGCCAGTAGTTACGTCCCCGGACTAGAATTTACAGATACGCAGTATTTT. It codes for CASSYVPGLEFTDTQYF.